A single sample gave rise to the 20 T cell receptor beta chains below, sequenced in a study of blood T cell repertoires in COVID-19. Some clones are missing from TCRdb's copy, which holds only in-frame ones; the method was immunoSEQ multiplex PCR. Among tens of thousands of clones listed, around nine tenths were seen once. Material: peripheral blood. The receptors were sampled from a human donor in a cohort sampled during active COVID-19.

The chain carries TRBV9 and TRBJ1-2, with TRBD1 matching 9 bases. Trimming took 5 bases from V and 4 from J; bases not matched to a gene: 12. This CDR3 has 16 amino acids. The germline gives CDR1 SGDLS, CDR2 YYNGEE. The CDR3 loop reads CASSPSGTGRLYGYTF. The CDR3 nucleotides read TGTGCCAGCAGTCCCTCGGGGACAGGGAGACTCTATGGCTACACCTTC.

This chain joins TRBV5-1 and TRBJ2-7; no clear D. With 0 bases removed from V and 8 bases from J, the gap between germline ends came to 15 bases. The length of the CDR3 is 14 residues. The germline gives CDR1 SGHRS, CDR2 YFSETQ. DNA of the CDR3: TGCGCCAGCAGCTTGGCCGGTTCGGAGAGAAAGCAGTACTTC. Translating it yields CASSLAGSERKQYF.

The CDR3 protein is CASSLIRSGHYGYTF. The CDR3 nucleotides read TGTGCCAGCAGCTTAATTCGGTCAGGGCACTATGGCTACACCTTC. This sequence joins TRBV7-3 and TRBJ1-2, with D possibly being TRBD1 (5 bases). The CDR3 is 15 amino acids. Germline V CDR1 and CDR2: SGHTA, FQGTGA. The V gene lost 1 base and the J gene lost 3 bases, with 12 bases spanning the gap.

The rearrangement links TRBV5-4 to TRBJ1-1; D may be TRBD1 (6 bases). The CDR3 covers 13 residues. The V and J ends lost 5 bases and 0 bases respectively, with 8 bases between them. CDR1 and CDR2 from the germline V gene are SGHNT and YYREEE (reference sequence). The CDR3 spells CASRGAVNTEAFF. For the CDR3, the DNA is TGTGCCAGCAGGGGGGCAGTGAACACTGAAGCTTTCTTT.

The V and J genes are TRBV5-4 and TRBJ2-7; possibly TRBD1 for D (6 bases). Germline V gene data show CDR1 as SGHNT and CDR2 as YYREEE (reference sequence). V lost 4 bases, J lost 2 bases, and 13 bases lay in between. The CDR3 loop spans 14 amino acids. The DNA of the CDR3 is TGTGCCAGCAGCCCCCTCCGGGACACCTACGAGCAGTACTTC. Translating it yields CASSPLRDTYEQYF.

A single count supports this clone. The chain couples TRBV5-8 to TRBJ1-5; D is possibly TRBD1 (6 bases). V lost 0 bases to trimming and J lost 5 bases, with 12 bases between them. Germline V gene data show CDR1 as SGHTS and CDR2 as YDEGEE. There are 15 residues in the CDR3. CDR3 protein: CASSLVSGAYQPQHF. The CDR3 DNA reads as TGTGCCAGCAGCTTGGTTTCAGGGGCTTATCAGCCCCAGCATTTT.

V is TRBV27 and J is TRBJ2-7, with 7 positions matching TRBD2. The V segment lost 6 bases and the J segment 0 bases; nucleotides outside the gene matches: 2. The CDR3 is made up of 13 amino acids. Germline-derived CDR1 and CDR2 are MNHEY and SMNVEV (reference sequence). The CDR3, as DNA: TGTGCCAGCAGACGGGGGGACTCCTACGAGCAGTACTTC. Translating gives CASRRGDSYEQYF.

This chain links TRBV11-3 with TRBJ2-7; the match to TRBD2 covers 9 bases. Germline CDR1 reads SGHNT; CDR2 reads YENEEA. The CDR3 length is 14 residues. V gave up 1 base and J gave up 2 bases; unmatched junction bases: 0. The CDR3 region is CASSLGGRAYEQYF. The DNA for the CDR3 is TGTGCCAGCAGCTTAGGCGGGAGGGCCTACGAGCAGTACTTC.

The J gene is TRBJ1-4, the V gene TRBV19, with D possibly matching TRBD1 (6 bases). Germline assignment: CDR1 LNHDA and CDR2 SQIVND (reference sequence). Trimming shortened V by 2 bases and J by 0 bases, and 22 bases separated the two germline ends. There are 20 residues in the CDR3. CDR3 loop: CASSIRYRVSWITTNEKLFF. CDR3 DNA: TGTGCCAGTAGTATACGGTACAGGGTCTCCTGGATAACAACTAATGAAAAACTGTTTTTT.

The chain uses TRBV1 and TRBJ2-7; the DNA was not used to check the table's D call, TRBD1. TRBV1 represents a pseudogene. The CDR3 is 17 residues long. The CDR3 nucleotides read TGCACCAGCAGCCAAGAGAGAAGGGCGAGACAGTACTACGAGCAGTACTTC. Translating it yields CTSSQERRARQYYEQYF.

This clone was counted between two and nine times. J is TRBJ2-7 and V is TRBV7-3; tentatively, D is TRBD1 (5 bases). Germline assignment: CDR1 SGHTA and CDR2 FQGTGA. Trimming stripped 5 bases from V and 6 bases from J, with 29 bases between. The CDR3 length is 18 residues. The CDR3 coding sequence is TGTGCCAGCAGCCTGAGCCCCAGGTCCGCCCAGATGGGGCGCGAGCAGTACTTC. It is translated as CASSLSPRSAQMGREQYF.

The gene calls are TRBV28 and TRBJ1-2; the D gene is possibly TRBD1 (5 bases). Trimming left V 7 bases short and J 0 bases short, with 15 bases between. Per germline, CDR1 MDHEN and CDR2 SYDVKM. The CDR3 has 15 amino acids. The CDR3 coding sequence is TGTGCCAGCACCCCAGGCACAGGAGCTAACTATGGCTACACCTTC. Its translation is CASTPGTGANYGYTF.

The rearrangement joins TRBV12-3 or TRBV12-4 to TRBJ2-7; unclear D gene. Trimming took 1 base from V and 2 from J, leaving 6 bases between them. The CDR3 runs to 13 residues. The CDR3 reads CASSLGAPYEQYF. For the CDR3, the DNA is TGTGCCAGCAGTTTAGGGGCTCCCTACGAGCAGTACTTC.

This clone was found a few times. V and J are TRBV3-1 (or the pseudogene TRBV3-2) and TRBJ2-1; D possibly corresponds to TRBD2 (6 bases). CDR1 is LGHDT, CDR2 YNNKEL, per germline (reference sequence). Trimming took off 6 bases at V and 0 bases at J, with 15 bases between the two ends. The CDR3 is 16 residues long. The chain's CDR3 is CASSAFPGDSYNEQFF. The CDR3 DNA reads as TGTGCCAGCAGTGCCTTCCCGGGGGACTCCTACAATGAGCAGTTCTTC.

In the case of this clone: Relative to the germline gene, one junction end is altered; a read error may explain this. The DNA of the CDR3 is TGTGCCAGCAGCTTAGCTCCGGACTTACAGATCTTC. Amino acid sequence: CASSLAPDLQIF. The V gene is TRBV11-2, the J gene TRBJ2-1; maybe TRBD2 (5 bases). Per germline, CDR1 SGHAT and CDR2 FQNNGV. The CDR3 has 12 amino acids.

The genes are TRBV24-1 and TRBJ2-3, with TRBD2 matching 7 bases. The germline CDR1 and CDR2 sequences are KGHDR and SFDVKD. This CDR3 spans 17 amino acids. The J segment lost 2 bases and the V segment lost 5 bases, leaving 12 bases of the junction unmatched. CDR3 nucleotides: TGTGCCACCAGTGTCGGTTCGGGCGGGAGTATCACAGATACGCAGTATTTT. This translates into CATSVGSGGSITDTQYF.

In DNA, the CDR3 is TGTGCCAGTAGTATAGCGGGGTTCAATGAAAAACTGTTTTTT. Residues: CASSIAGFNEKLFF. This chain links TRBV19 with TRBJ1-4, with no clear D. The CDR3 loop spans 14 amino acids. Germline V gene data show CDR1 as LNHDA and CDR2 as SQIVND (reference sequence). The ends were cut back, 1 base at V and 5 bases at J, with 8 bases in the middle.

The V and J genes are TRBV7-9 and TRBJ2-1; 7 positions agree with TRBD2. V was pared by 5 bases and J by 6 bases, with 13 bases of the junction left unmatched. The CDR3 consists of 16 residues. Germline V gene lookup returns CDR1 SEHNR and CDR2 FQNEAQ (reference sequence). The CDR3 loop reads CASSRDFTTSVNEQFF. CDR3 in DNA: TGTGCCAGCAGCCGCGACTTCACTACTAGCGTCAATGAGCAGTTCTTC.

The chain has TRBV12-5 and TRBJ2-7; TRBD1 aligns across 10 bases. Trimming removed 5 bases from V and 3 bases from J; junction bases left unmatched: 4. The germline V gene has CDR1 LGHNT and CDR2 FRNRAP. The CDR3 totals 14 residues. Written as DNA, the CDR3 is TGTGCTAGTGGTGCAAGGACAGGGGGCTACGAGCAGTACTTC. Protein sequence: CASGARTGGYEQYF.

The genes are TRBV5-6 and TRBJ1-5, with TRBD1 identical over 7 bases. This CDR3 is 15 amino acids long. V trimming: 0 bases; J trimming: 6 bases; junction bases outside the gene matches: 6. Per the germline V gene, CDR1 is SGHDT and CDR2 is YYEEEE. The DNA of the CDR3 is TGTGCCAGCAGCTTGGAGGGGGCCCGGGGTCAGCCCCAGCATTTT. It codes for CASSLEGARGQPQHF.